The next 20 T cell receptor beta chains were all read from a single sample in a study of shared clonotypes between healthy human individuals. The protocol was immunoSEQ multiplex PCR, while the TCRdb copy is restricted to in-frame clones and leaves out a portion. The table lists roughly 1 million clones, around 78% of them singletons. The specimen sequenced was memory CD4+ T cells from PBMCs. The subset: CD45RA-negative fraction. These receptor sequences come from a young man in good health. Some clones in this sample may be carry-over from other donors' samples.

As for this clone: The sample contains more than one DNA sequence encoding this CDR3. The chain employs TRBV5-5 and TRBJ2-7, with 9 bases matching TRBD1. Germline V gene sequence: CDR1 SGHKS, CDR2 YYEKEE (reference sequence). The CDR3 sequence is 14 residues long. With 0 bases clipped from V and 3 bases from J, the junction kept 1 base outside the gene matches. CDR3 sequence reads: CASSLGGQGYEQYF. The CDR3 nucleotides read TGTGCCAGCAGCTTGGGGGGACAGGGCTACGAGCAGTACTTC.

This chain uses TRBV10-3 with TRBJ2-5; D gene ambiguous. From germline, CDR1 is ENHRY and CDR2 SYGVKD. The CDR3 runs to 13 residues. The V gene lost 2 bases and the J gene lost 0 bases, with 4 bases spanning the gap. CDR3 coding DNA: TGTGCCATCAGTGAGCAGTACCAAGAGACCCAGTACTTC. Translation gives CAISEQYQETQYF.

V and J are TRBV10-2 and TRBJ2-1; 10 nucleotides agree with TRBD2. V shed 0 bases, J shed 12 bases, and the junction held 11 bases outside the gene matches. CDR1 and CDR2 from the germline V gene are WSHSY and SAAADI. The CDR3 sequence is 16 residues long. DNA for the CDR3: TGCGCCAGCAGTGAGTCTGGCTCCAGCGGGAGGGGCAGGCAGTTCTTC. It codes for CASSESGSSGRGRQFF.

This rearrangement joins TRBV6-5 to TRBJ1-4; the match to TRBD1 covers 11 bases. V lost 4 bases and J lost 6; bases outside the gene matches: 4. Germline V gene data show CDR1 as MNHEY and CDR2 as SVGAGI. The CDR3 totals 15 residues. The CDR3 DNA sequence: TGTGCCAGCAGTTTCCCGGGACAGGGGGATGAAAAACTGTTTTTT. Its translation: CASSFPGQGDEKLFF.

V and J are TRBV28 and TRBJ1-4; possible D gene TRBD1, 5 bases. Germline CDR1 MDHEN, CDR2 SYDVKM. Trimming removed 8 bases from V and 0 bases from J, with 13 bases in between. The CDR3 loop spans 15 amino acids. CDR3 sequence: CASASGGATNEKLFF. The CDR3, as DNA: TGTGCCAGCGCTAGCGGAGGGGCAACTAATGAAAAACTGTTTTTT. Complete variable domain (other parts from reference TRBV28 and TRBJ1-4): DVKVTQSSRYLVKRTGEKVFLECVQDMDHENMFWYRQDPGLGLRLIYFSYDVKMKEKGDIPEGYSVSREKKERFSLILESASTNQTSMYLCASASGGATNEKLFFGSGTQLSVL.

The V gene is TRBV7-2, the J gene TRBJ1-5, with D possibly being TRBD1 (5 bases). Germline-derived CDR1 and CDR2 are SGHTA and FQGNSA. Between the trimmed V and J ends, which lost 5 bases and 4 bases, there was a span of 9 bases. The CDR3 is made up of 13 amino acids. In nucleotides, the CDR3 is TGTGCCAGCAGCGGACAAGCAAATCAGCCCCAGCATTTT. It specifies CASSGQANQPQHF. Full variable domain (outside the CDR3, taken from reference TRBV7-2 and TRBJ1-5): GAGVSQSPSNKVTEKGKDVELRCDPISGHTALYWYRQSLGQGLEFLIYFQGNSAPDKSGLPSDRFSAERTGGSVSTLTIQRTQQEDSAVYLCASSGQANQPQHFGDGTRLSIL.

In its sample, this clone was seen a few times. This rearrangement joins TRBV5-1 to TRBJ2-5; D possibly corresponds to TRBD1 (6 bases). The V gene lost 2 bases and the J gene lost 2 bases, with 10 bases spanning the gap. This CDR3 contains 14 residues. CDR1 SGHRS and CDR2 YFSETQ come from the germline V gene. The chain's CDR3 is CASSFGQRQETQYF. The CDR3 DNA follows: TGCGCCAGCAGCTTCGGACAGAGACAAGAGACCCAGTACTTC. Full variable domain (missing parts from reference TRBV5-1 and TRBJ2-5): KAGVTQTPRYLIKTRGQQVTLSCSPISGHRSVSWYQQTPGQGLQFLFEYFSETQRNKGNFPGRFSGRQFSNSRSEMNVSTLELGDSALYLCASSFGQRQETQYFGPGTRLLVL.

This CDR3 is CASSPGLGADTQYF. The CDR3, as DNA: TGCGCCAGCAGCCCTGGACTGGGGGCAGATACGCAGTATTTT. This sequence joins TRBV5-1 and TRBJ2-3, with D perhaps assigned TRBD1 or TRBD2 (5 bases each). The V end was cut by 4 bases, the J end by 4 bases, with 13 bases between. Germline CDR1 reads SGHRS; CDR2 reads YFSETQ. The CDR3 covers 14 residues.

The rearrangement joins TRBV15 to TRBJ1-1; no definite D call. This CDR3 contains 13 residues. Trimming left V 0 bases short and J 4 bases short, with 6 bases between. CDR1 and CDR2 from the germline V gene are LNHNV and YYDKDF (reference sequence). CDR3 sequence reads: CATSRDMGTEAFF. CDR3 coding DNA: TGTGCCACCAGCAGAGATATGGGCACTGAAGCTTTCTTT.

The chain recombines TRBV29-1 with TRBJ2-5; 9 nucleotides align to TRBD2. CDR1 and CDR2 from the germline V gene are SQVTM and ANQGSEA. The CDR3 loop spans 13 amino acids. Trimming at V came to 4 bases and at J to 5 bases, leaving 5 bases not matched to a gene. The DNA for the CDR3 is TGCAGCGTTGCGGCTAGCGGGACTGAGACCCAGTACTTC. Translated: CSVAASGTETQYF.

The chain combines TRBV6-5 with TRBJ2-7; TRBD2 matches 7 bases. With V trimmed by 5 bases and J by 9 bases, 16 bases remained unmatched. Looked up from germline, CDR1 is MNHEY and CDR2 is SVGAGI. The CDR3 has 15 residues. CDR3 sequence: CASSPPGSGEDGQYF. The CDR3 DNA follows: TGTGCCAGCAGTCCACCCGGCAGCGGGGAAGATGGGCAGTACTTC.

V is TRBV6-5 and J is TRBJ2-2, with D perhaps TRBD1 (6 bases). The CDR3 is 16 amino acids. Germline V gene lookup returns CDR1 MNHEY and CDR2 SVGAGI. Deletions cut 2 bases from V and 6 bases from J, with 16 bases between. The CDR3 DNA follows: TGTGCCAGCAGTTACGGGTCAGGGGACAATGCCGGGGAGCTGTTTTTT. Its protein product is CASSYGSGDNAGELFF.

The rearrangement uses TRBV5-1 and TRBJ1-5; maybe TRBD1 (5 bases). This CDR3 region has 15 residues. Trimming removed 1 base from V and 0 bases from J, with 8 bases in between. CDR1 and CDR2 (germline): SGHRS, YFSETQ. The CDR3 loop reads CASSLSGGSNQPQHF. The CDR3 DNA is TGCGCCAGCAGCTTGAGTGGGGGTAGCAATCAGCCCCAGCATTTT.

The DNA for the CDR3 is TGCGCCAGCAGCTTGAACTCAGGCCACAGCGAGCAGTACTTC. It is translated as CASSLNSGHSEQYF. V gene TRBV5-1 combines with J gene TRBJ2-7, with unresolved D. CDR1 SGHRS and CDR2 YFSETQ come from the germline V gene. The length of the CDR3 is 14 residues. The ends were cut back, 1 base at V and 6 bases at J, with 14 bases in the middle.

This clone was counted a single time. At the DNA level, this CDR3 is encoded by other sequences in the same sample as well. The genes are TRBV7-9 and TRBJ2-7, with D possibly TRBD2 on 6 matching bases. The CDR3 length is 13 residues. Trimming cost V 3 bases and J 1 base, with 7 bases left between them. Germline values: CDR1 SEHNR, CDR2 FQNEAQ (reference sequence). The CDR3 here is CASSFGGSYEQYF. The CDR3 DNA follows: TGTGCCAGCAGCTTCGGGGGTTCCTACGAGCAGTACTTC.

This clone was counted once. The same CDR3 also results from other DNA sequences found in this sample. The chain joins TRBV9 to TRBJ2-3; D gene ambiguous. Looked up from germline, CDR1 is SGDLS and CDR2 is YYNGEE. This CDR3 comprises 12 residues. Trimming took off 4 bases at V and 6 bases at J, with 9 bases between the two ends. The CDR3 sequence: CASSSRSDTQYF. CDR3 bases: TGTGCCAGCAGCTCCCGGTCCGATACGCAGTATTTT. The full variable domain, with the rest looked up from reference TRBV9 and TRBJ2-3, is DSGVTQTPKHLITATGQRVTLRCSPRSGDLSVYWYQQSLDQGLQFLIQYYNGEERAKGNILERFSAQQFPDLHSELNLSSLELGDSALYFCASSSRSDTQYFGPGTRLTVL.

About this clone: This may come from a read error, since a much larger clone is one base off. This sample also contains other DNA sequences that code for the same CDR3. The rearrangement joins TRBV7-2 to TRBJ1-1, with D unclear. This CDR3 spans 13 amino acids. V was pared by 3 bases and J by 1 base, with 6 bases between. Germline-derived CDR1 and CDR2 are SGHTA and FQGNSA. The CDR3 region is CASSLAQNTEAFF. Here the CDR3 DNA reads TGTGCCAGCAGCTTGGCCCAGAACACTGAAGCTTTCTTT.

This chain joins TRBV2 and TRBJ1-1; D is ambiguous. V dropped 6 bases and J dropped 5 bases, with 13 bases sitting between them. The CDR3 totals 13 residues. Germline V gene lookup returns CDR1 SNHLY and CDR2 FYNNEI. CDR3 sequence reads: CASSPVGRTEAFF. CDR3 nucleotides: TGTGCCAGCAGCCCCGTCGGTAGAACTGAAGCTTTCTTT. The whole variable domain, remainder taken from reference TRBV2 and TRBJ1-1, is EPEVTQTPSHQVTQMGQEVILRCVPISNHLYFYWYRQILGQKVEFLVSFYNNEISEKSEIFDDQFSVERPDGSNFTLKIRSTKLEDSAMYFCASSPVGRTEAFFGQGTRLTVV.

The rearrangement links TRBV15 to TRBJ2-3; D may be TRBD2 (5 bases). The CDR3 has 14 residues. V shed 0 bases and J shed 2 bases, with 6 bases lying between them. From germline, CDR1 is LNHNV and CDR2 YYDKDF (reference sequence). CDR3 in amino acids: CATSRDDYTDTQYF. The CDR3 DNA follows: TGTGCCACCAGCAGAGATGACTACACAGATACGCAGTATTTT.

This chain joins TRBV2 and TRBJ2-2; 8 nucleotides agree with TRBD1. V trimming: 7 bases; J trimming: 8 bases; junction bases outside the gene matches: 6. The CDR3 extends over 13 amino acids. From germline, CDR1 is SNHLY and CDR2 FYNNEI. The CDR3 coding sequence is TGTGCCAGCACGGGACAGGTCCGAGGGGAGCTGTTTTTT. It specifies CASTGQVRGELFF.